Listed here are 27 T cell receptor beta chains from one sample, sequenced in a study of early T cells in non-severe SARS-CoV-2 infection. TCRdb passed the 5' RACE reads through MiXCR, listing each CDR3 protein once. The sample lists around 72,000 distinct CDR3 sequences, about 9.5% seen once, with more than 7.5% in the top ten. This sample comprised whole blood, obtained at baseline. The receptors originated from an adult who was a healthcare worker with PCR-confirmed SARS-CoV-2 infection or an uninfected control (not recorded which).

This clonotype occurred many times. The genes are TRBV7-3 and TRBJ1-6, with D perhaps matching TRBD1 (5 bases). The ends were cut back, 5 bases at V and 9 bases at J, with 17 bases in the middle. Per germline, CDR1 SGHTA and CDR2 FQGTGA. The CDR3 has 15 amino acids. This chain's CDR3 is CASSPGAGRGSPLHF. In nucleotides, the CDR3 is TGTGCCAGCAGCCCCGGCGCCGGTAGGGGTTCACCCCTCCACTTT.

The V gene is TRBV7-2, the J gene TRBJ2-1; maybe TRBD1 (6 bases). Trimming stripped 5 bases from V and 6 bases from J, with 11 bases between. The germline gives CDR1 SGHTA, CDR2 FQGNSA. The length of the CDR3 is 13 residues. The CDR3 reads CASSATGSNEQFF. CDR3 sequence (DNA): TGTGCCAGCAGCGCAACAGGGAGCAATGAGCAGTTCTTC.

There are many counts of this clonotype. V and J are TRBV28 and TRBJ1-2, with 7 bases lining up with TRBD1. Germline V gene lookup returns CDR1 MDHEN and CDR2 SYDVKM. The CDR3 totals 14 residues. V was clipped by 6 bases and J by 5 bases; unmatched bases: 9. The CDR3 protein is CASRTTGVKYGYTF. CDR3 nucleotide sequence: TGTGCCAGCAGGACAACAGGGGTCAAATATGGCTACACCTTC.

This clonotype was detected only a few times. V is TRBV7-4 and J is TRBJ2-7, with 9 bases fitting TRBD1. The CDR3 totals 16 residues. The germline V gene encodes CDR1 SGHVT and CDR2 SQSDAQ. V shed 5 bases and J 4 bases; nucleotides not matched to a gene: 12. The CDR3 region has the DNA TGTGCCAGCAGCCCCGCGGGGACAGGGAGCTTATACGAGCAGTACTTC. This encodes CASSPAGTGSLYEQYF.

The chain recombines TRBV5-5 with TRBJ1-2, with D possibly being TRBD1 (6 bases). Trimming pared 1 base from V and 7 bases from J, leaving 14 bases between. There are 14 residues in the CDR3. Germline V CDR1 and CDR2: SGHKS, YYEKEE (reference sequence). CDR3 loop: CASSLPGGAGGYTF. The CDR3 DNA reads TGTGCCAGCAGCTTGCCGGGGGGCGCAGGTGGCTACACCTTC. Using reference TRBV5-5 and TRBJ1-2 for the parts outside the CDR3, the full variable domain is DAGVTQSPTHLIKTRGQQVTLRCSPISGHKSVSWYQQVLGQGPQFIFQYYEKEERGRGNFPDRFSARQFPNYSSELNVNALLLGDSALYLCASSLPGGAGGYTFGSGTRLTVV.

There are many counts of this clonotype. This chain connects TRBV12-3 or TRBV12-4 to TRBJ2-1; 11 nucleotides line up with TRBD2. V shed 4 bases, J shed 4 bases, and the junction held 9 bases outside the gene matches. This CDR3 region has 17 residues. CDR3 loop: CASSSSASGGNYNEQFF. In DNA form, the CDR3 reads TGTGCCAGCAGTTCCTCGGCTAGCGGGGGGAATTACAATGAGCAGTTCTTC.

The table lists this clonotype with a few counts. For the CDR3, the DNA is TGTGCCAGCAGTTACTCGAGAGACACAGATACGCAGTATTTT. Protein sequence: CASSYSRDTDTQYF. V and J are TRBV6-5 and TRBJ2-3; no clear D gene. Germline V gene sequence: CDR1 MNHEY, CDR2 SVGAGI. This CDR3 contains 14 residues. The V end was cut by 0 bases, the J end by 2 bases, with 6 bases between.

The sample holds many counts of this clonotype. The gene calls are TRBV7-9 and TRBJ1-5; TRBD1 might be the D (6 bases). There are 13 residues in the CDR3. Germline assignment: CDR1 SEHNR and CDR2 FQNEAQ (reference sequence). The V gene lost 5 bases and the J gene lost 7 bases, with 12 bases spanning the gap. In DNA, the CDR3 is TGTGCCAGCAGCGAACAGGGTTCCCAGCCCCAGCATTTT. Translation: CASSEQGSQPQHF.

This clonotype occurred a few times. The gene calls are TRBV6-5 and TRBJ1-2; 7 bases fit TRBD1. Per the germline V gene, CDR1 is MNHEY and CDR2 is SVGAGI. This CDR3 region has 14 residues. V shed 0 bases and J 6 bases; nucleotides not matched to a gene: 4. CDR3 nucleotide sequence: TGTGCCAGCAGTTACTCGACAGGGTCAAATGGCTACACCTTC. It translates to CASSYSTGSNGYTF.

The chain employs TRBV5-1 and TRBJ2-5, with D perhaps TRBD1 (5 bases). V shed 1 base and J shed 5 bases, with 12 bases lying between them. From germline, CDR1 is SGHRS and CDR2 YFSETQ. The CDR3 is 14 residues long. The CDR3 protein is CASSLWPWGETQYF. CDR3 nucleotides: TGCGCCAGCAGCTTGTGGCCCTGGGGCGAGACCCAGTACTTC.

In this sample, this clonotype turned up many times. The chain couples TRBV11-3 to TRBJ2-1; 10 positions match TRBD2. CDR3 size: 17 residues. V lost 5 bases, J lost 5 bases, and 12 bases stayed unmatched. Looked up from germline, CDR1 is SGHNT and CDR2 is YENEEA. CDR3 nucleotides: TGTGCCAGCAGCCCGAACACAGCGGGGGGGGAGAACAATGAGCAGTTCTTC. This gives the protein CASSPNTAGGENNEQFF.

This clonotype was seen ten or more times. The V gene is TRBV11-2, the J gene TRBJ2-7, with 8 bases that match TRBD1. J lost 3 bases, V lost 1 base, and 2 bases had no gene match. Germline CDR1 and CDR2: SGHAT and FQNNGV. The CDR3 has 14 amino acids. The CDR3 protein is CASSLGTGSYEQYF. CDR3 nucleotide sequence: TGTGCCAGCAGCTTAGGGACAGGGAGCTACGAGCAGTACTTC.

The gene calls are TRBV20-1 and TRBJ2-7; D remains unclear. Trimming pared 1 base from V and 4 bases from J, leaving 8 bases between. Germline loops: CDR1 DFQATT, CDR2 SNEGSKA (reference sequence). The CDR3 extends over 12 amino acids. The CDR3 coding sequence is TGCAGTGCTAGAGTGGGGATATACGAGCAGTACTTC. It is translated as CSARVGIYEQYF.

V and J are TRBV2 and TRBJ1-1, with 8 bases identical to TRBD1. The CDR3 length is 15 residues. Germline trimming cut 4 bases from V and 1 base from J; bases unmatched to any gene: 5. In germline, CDR1 is SNHLY, CDR2 FYNNEI. The CDR3 loop is CASSGTDRGNTEAFF. The CDR3 DNA sequence: TGTGCCAGCAGTGGAACAGACAGGGGGAACACTGAAGCTTTCTTT.

This chain links TRBV2 with TRBJ2-3; D uncertain. With 6 bases removed from V and 5 bases from J, the gap between germline ends came to 6 bases. CDR3 length: 11 amino acids. Germline CDR1 is SNHLY and CDR2 is FYNNEI. The chain's CDR3 is CASRVVDTQYF. CDR3 nucleotides: TGTGCCAGCAGGGTTGTAGATACGCAGTATTTT.

This clonotype was seen at least ten times. J is TRBJ1-1 and V is TRBV27, with D uncertain. V was cut by 4 bases and J by 7 bases, with 10 bases left in between. This CDR3 has 12 residues. Germline lookup yields CDR1 MNHEY and CDR2 SMNVEV (reference sequence). The CDR3 nucleotides are TGTGCCAGCAGTTCTTCTTGGGGTGAAGCTTTCTTT. Its translation is CASSSSWGEAFF.

This clonotype was counted between two and nine times. V is TRBV12-3 or TRBV12-4 and J is TRBJ1-5, with a weak D call TRBD1 (6 bases). The length of the CDR3 is 14 residues. V was cut by 6 bases and J by 3 bases, with 12 bases left in between. CDR3 sequence reads: CASSMGGPNQPQHF. Here the CDR3 DNA reads TGTGCCAGCAGCATGGGGGGCCCCAATCAGCCCCAGCATTTT.

This clonotype was found many times. This chain links TRBV7-8 with TRBJ2-7, with 12 bases matching TRBD2. Germline V gives CDR1 SGHVS, CDR2 FQNEAQ. This CDR3 contains 20 residues. V was pared by 5 bases and J by 0 bases, with 17 bases of the junction left unmatched. This CDR3 is CASSPVVTSGGPTSSYEQYF. CDR3 nucleotides: TGTGCCAGCAGCCCCGTTGTTACTAGCGGGGGGCCGACTAGCTCCTACGAGCAGTACTTC.

This clonotype has only a few counts. The rearrangement joins TRBV29-1 to TRBJ1-1, with D tentatively TRBD1 (6 bases). The CDR3 is 11 residues long. From germline, CDR1 is SQVTM and CDR2 ANQGSEA. V lost 7 bases and J 6 bases, leaving 12 bases between the germline ends. Written as DNA, the CDR3 is TGCAGCGGCTCACAGGGACCTGAAGCTTTCTTT. Translation gives CSGSQGPEAFF.

V is TRBV2 and J is TRBJ1-3; maybe TRBD1 (5 bases). Trimming took 5 bases from V and 5 from J, leaving 10 bases between them. The CDR3 is 13 residues long. CDR1 SNHLY and CDR2 FYNNEI come from the germline V gene. Here the CDR3 DNA reads TGTGCCAGCAGTCGGGACGTTCGAAACACCATATATTTT. Encoded protein: CASSRDVRNTIYF.

This clonotype came up a few times. The rearrangement joins TRBV2 to TRBJ1-1; no clear D. Trimming pared 7 bases from V and 8 bases from J, leaving 17 bases between. Germline V gene data show CDR1 as SNHLY and CDR2 as FYNNEI. The CDR3 covers 13 residues. CDR3 loop: CASTPIGPAEAFF. CDR3 nucleotides: TGTGCCAGCACCCCCATTGGGCCGGCCGAAGCTTTCTTT.

This chain uses TRBV4-1 with TRBJ2-3, with TRBD2 matching over 8 bases. Germline CDR1 and CDR2: MGHRA and YSYEKL. The CDR3 contains 14 residues. Unmatched junction bases numbered 4, after V lost 2 bases and J lost 6 bases. CDR3 sequence reads: CASSQKRGRDTQYF. The CDR3 bases are TGCGCCAGCAGCCAAAAGCGGGGGAGGGATACGCAGTATTTT.

This clonotype occurred many times. This chain uses TRBV5-4 with TRBJ2-3; TRBD2 aligns across 7 bases. With V trimmed by 4 bases and J by 2 bases, 13 bases remained unmatched. The germline V gene has CDR1 SGHNT and CDR2 YYREEE (reference sequence). CDR3 length: 17 amino acids. The CDR3 DNA is TGTGCCAGCAGCCCATACGGACTAGTTGGGGTCACAGATACGCAGTATTTT. Protein product: CASSPYGLVGVTDTQYF. Together with reference TRBV5-4 and TRBJ2-3, the CDR3 gives the full variable domain: ETGVTQSPTHLIKTRGQQVTLRCSSQSGHNTVSWYQQALGQGPQFIFQYYREEENGRGNFPPRFSGLQFPNYSSELNVNALELDDSALYLCASSPYGLVGVTDTQYFGPGTRLTVL.

This clonotype was picked up many times. This sequence joins TRBV20-1 and TRBJ2-3; tentatively, D is TRBD2 (5 bases). The CDR3 is 14 residues long. V was shortened by 0 bases and J by 6 bases, with 13 bases between the two germline ends. The V gene's germline CDR1 is DFQATT and CDR2 SNEGSKA (reference sequence). The CDR3 loop is CSAREGGPGDTQYF. The CDR3, as DNA: TGCAGTGCTAGAGAAGGCGGGCCTGGGGATACGCAGTATTTT.

There are many counts of this clonotype. The genes are TRBV7-9 and TRBJ1-4; a possible D gene is TRBD1 (5 bases). V was cut by 2 bases and J by 7 bases, with 17 bases left in between. This CDR3 is 16 amino acids long. Germline CDR1 SEHNR, CDR2 FQNEAQ (reference sequence). The CDR3 loop reads CASSLTGGGGVEKLFF. The CDR3 DNA reads as TGTGCCAGCAGCTTAACCGGCGGAGGAGGGGTTGAAAAACTGTTTTTT.

This clonotype was detected ten times or more. The rearrangement uses TRBV11-2 and TRBJ2-5; D might be TRBD2 (5 bases). Trimming stripped 5 bases from V and 2 bases from J, with 12 bases between. The CDR3 length is 14 residues. The germline gives CDR1 SGHAT, CDR2 FQNNGV. The CDR3 sequence is CASSPEGAQETQYF. CDR3 DNA: TGTGCCAGCAGCCCTGAGGGAGCGCAAGAGACCCAGTACTTC.

This clonotype was seen many times. The gene calls are TRBV5-1 and TRBJ2-7; tentative D call: TRBD1 (5 bases). Per the germline V gene, CDR1 is SGHRS and CDR2 is YFSETQ. The CDR3 sequence is 14 residues long. Trimming pared 7 bases from V and 2 bases from J, leaving 16 bases between. The DNA of the CDR3 is TGCGCCAGCGACGGGCCGGTGGGGCCCTACGAGCAGTACTTC. This encodes CASDGPVGPYEQYF.